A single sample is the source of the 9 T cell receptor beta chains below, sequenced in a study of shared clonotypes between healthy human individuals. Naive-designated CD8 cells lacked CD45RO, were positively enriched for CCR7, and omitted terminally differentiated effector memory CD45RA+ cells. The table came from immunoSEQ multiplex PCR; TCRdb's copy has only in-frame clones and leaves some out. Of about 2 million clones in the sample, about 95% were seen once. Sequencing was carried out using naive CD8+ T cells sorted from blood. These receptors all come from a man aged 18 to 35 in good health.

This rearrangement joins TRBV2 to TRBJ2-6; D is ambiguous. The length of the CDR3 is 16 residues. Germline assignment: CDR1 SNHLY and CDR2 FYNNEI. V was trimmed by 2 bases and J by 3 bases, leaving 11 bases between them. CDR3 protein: CASSEPFQVGANVLTF. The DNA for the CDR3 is TGTGCCAGCAGTGAACCTTTTCAGGTTGGGGCCAACGTCCTGACTTTC.

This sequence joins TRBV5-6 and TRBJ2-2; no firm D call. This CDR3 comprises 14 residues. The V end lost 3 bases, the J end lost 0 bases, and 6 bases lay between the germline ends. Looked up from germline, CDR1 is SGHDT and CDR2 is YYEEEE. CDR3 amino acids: CASSYYTNTGELFF. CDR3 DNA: TGTGCCAGCAGCTACTACACGAACACCGGGGAGCTGTTTTTT.

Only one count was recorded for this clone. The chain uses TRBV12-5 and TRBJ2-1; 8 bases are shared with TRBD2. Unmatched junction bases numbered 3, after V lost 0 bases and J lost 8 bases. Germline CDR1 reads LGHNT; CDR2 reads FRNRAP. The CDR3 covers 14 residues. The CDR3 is CASGLVAGVDEQFF. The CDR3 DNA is TGTGCTAGTGGTTTGGTAGCGGGAGTGGATGAGCAGTTCTTC.

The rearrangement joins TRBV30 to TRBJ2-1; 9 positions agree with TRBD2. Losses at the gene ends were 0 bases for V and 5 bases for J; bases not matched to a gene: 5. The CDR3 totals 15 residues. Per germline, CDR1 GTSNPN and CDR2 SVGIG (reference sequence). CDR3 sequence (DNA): TGTGCCTGGAGTGTAGGGCTAGCGGGGCACAATGAGCAGTTCTTC. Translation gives CAWSVGLAGHNEQFF.

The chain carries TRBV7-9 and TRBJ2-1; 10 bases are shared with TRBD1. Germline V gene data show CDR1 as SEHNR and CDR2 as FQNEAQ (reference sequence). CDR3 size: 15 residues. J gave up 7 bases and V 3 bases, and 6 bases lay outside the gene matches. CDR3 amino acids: CASSFGQGVRNEQFF. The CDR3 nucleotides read TGTGCCAGCAGCTTTGGACAGGGGGTACGAAATGAGCAGTTCTTC.

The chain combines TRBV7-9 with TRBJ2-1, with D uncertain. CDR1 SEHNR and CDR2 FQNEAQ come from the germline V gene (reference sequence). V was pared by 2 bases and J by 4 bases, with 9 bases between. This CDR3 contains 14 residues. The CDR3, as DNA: TGTGCCAGCAGCTTATCGGACGGATACAATGAGCAGTTCTTC. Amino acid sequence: CASSLSDGYNEQFF.

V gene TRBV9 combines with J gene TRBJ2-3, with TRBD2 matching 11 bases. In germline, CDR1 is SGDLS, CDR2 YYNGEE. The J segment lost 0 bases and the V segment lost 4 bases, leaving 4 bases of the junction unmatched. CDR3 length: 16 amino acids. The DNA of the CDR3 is TGTGCCAGCAGCCTAGCGGGGGGACAAAGCACAGATACGCAGTATTTT. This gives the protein CASSLAGGQSTDTQYF.

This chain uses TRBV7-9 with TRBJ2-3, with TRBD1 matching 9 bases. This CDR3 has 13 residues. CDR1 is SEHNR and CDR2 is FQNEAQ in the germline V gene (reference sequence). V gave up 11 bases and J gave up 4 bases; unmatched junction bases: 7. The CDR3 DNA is TGTGCCGGGGGGACAGGGACGGCAGATACGCAGTATTTT. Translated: CAGGTGTADTQYF.

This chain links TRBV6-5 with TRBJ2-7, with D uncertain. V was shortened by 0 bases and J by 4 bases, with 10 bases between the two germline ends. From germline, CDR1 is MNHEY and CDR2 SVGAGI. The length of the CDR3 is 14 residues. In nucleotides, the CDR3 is TGTGCCAGCAGTTACTCGGCCCCGGGTTACGAGCAGTACTTC. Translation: CASSYSAPGYEQYF.